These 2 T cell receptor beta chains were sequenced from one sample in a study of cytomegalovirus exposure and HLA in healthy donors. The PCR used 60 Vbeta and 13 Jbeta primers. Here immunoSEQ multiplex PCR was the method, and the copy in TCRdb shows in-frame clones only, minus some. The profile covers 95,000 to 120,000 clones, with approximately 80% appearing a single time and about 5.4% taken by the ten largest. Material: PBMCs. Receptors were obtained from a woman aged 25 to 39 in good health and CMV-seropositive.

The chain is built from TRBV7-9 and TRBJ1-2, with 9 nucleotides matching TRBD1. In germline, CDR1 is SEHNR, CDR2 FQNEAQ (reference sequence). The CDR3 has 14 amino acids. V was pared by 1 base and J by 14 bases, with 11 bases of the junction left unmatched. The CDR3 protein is CASSLGAGTGYQTF. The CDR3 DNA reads TGTGCCAGCAGCTTAGGGGCCGGGACAGGGTATCAGACCTTC.

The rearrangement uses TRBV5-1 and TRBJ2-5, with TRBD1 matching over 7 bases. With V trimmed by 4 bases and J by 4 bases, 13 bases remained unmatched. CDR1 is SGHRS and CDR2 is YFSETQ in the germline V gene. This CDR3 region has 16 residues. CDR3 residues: CASSARVGTVGETQYF. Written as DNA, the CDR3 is TGCGCCAGCAGCGCCCGGGTGGGGACAGTTGGAGAGACCCAGTACTTC.